The rows below give T cell receptor beta chains drawn from one sample of a study of shared clonotypes between healthy human individuals. Sequenced by immunoSEQ multiplex PCR; TCRdb stores in-frame clones only, minus some. Altogether fewer than 1 million clones are present, about 96% being singletons, with the ten largest covering 0.2% to 0.25%. Sequencing input: naive CD8+ T cells sorted from blood. The receptors derive from a man aged 25 to 40 in good health. CDR3s include the opening cysteine and the closing phenylalanine or tryptophan. The D gene is left open where the match is weak. The listing skips clone size in some rows; elsewhere it reads once, few, many or a size class.

>TRBD1|TRBJ2-2|.|TRBV9
TGTGCCAGCAGCGTCACAGGGGGCACGATCGCCGGGGAGCTGTTTTTT
CASSVTGGTIAGELFF
>TRBD2|TRBJ2-7|.|TRBV11-2
TGTGCCAGCGATCCCGGGACTAGCGGATACGAGCAGTACTTC
CASDPGTSGYEQYF
>.|TRBJ2-2|few|TRBV7-9
TGTGCCAGCAGCTTAGGGGGTTGGACCGGGGAGCTGTTTTTT
CASSLGGWTGELFF
>TRBD2|TRBJ2-7|.|TRBV14
TGTGCCAGCAGCCCGAGCGGGAGGCTCTCCTACGAGCAGTACTTC
CASSPSGRLSYEQYF
>.|TRBJ2-7|.|TRBV19
TGTGCCAGTAGCTCCCGGGACCAGATATACGAGCAGTACTTC
CASSSRDQIYEQYF
>TRBD1|TRBJ1-1|.|TRBV9
TGTGCCAGCAGCGTAGAGGGGGCTGTCACTGAAGCTTTCTTT
CASSVEGAVTEAFF
>TRBD2|TRBJ2-1|.|TRBV9
TGTGCCAGCAGCCCTCTACTATTGAGCGGGAGTTCCTACAATGAGCAGTTCTTC
CASSPLLLSGSSYNEQFF
>.|TRBJ2-1|.|TRBV28
TGTGCCAGCTCGCCTTTAGTTGGTTCCTACAATGAGCAGTTCTTC
CASSPLVGSYNEQFF
>.|TRBJ2-7|.|TRBV2
TGTGCCAGCCTCGACACAACCTACGAGCAGTACTTC
CASLDTTYEQYF
>TRBD1|TRBJ2-7|.|TRBV14
TGTGCCAGCAGCCCAAAGACAGGGGGGCACGAGCAGTACTTC
CASSPKTGGHEQYF
>.|TRBJ2-7|.|TRBV27
TGTGCCAGCAGCCTTTCCGGGATGCCCTCCTACGAGCAGTACTTC
CASSLSGMPSYEQYF
>.|TRBJ2-1|.|TRBV7-8
TGTGCCAGTTTCTCTGGGGGCAATGAGCAGTTCTTC
CASFSGGNEQFF
>.|TRBJ2-1|.|TRBV27
TGTGCCAGCAGTTTATATCCATTCTCGGGCGGCAATGAGCAGTTCTTC
CASSLYPFSGGNEQFF
>.|TRBJ2-5|.|TRBV9
TGTGCCAGCAGCGTAGTCGGGGGTCCGGAGACCCAGTACTTC
CASSVVGGPETQYF
>.|TRBJ2-2|.|TRBV9
TGTGCCAGCAGCGTCGGCCAGGACAGTTTAGTCACCGGGGAGCTGTTTTTT
CASSVGQDSLVTGELFF
>.|TRBJ1-1|.|TRBV5-8
TGTGCCAGCAGCTTTCGGACTTCCGTGGACACTGAAGCTTTCTTT
CASSFRTSVDTEAFF
>.|TRBJ2-3|.|TRBV10-3
TGTGCCATCAGTGAGTCGGGGGGCGGTTGGAGCACAGATACGCAGTATTTT
CAISESGGGWSTDTQYF